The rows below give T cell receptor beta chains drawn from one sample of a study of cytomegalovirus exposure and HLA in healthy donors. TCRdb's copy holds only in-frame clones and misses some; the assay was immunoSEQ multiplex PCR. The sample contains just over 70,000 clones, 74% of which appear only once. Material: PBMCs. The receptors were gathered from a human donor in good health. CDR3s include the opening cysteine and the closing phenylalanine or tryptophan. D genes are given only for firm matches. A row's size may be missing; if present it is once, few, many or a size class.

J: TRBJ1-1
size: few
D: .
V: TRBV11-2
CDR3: CASSFTGNTEAFF
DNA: TGTGCCAGCAGCTTTACAGGGAACACTGAAGCTTTCTTT

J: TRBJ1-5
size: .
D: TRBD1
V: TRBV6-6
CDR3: CASSWDRRQPQHF
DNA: TGTGCCAGCAGCTGGGACAGGCGGCAGCCCCAGCATTTT

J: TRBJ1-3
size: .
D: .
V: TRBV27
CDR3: CASSPHTSSGNTIYF
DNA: TGTGCCAGCAGTCCCCACACATCCTCTGGAAACACCATATATTTT

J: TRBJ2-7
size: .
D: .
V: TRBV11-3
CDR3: CASSLATASYEQYF
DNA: TGTGCCAGCAGCCTTGCGACAGCCTCCTACGAGCAGTACTTC

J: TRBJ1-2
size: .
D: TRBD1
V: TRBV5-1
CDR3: CASSTGQTGAYGYTF
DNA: TGCGCCAGCAGCACCGGCCAGACAGGGGCCTATGGCTACACCTTC

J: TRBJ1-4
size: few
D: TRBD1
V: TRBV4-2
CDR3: CASSHGQENEKLFF
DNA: TGTGCCAGCAGCCACGGACAGGAGAATGAAAAACTGTTTTTT

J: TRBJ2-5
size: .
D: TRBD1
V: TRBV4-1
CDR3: CASSHPARGLETQYF
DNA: TGCGCCAGCAGCCACCCGGCCAGGGGGTTAGAGACCCAGTACTTC

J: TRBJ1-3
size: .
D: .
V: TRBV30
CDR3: CAWSLGGGGNTIYF
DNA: TGTGCCTGGAGCCTAGGAGGAGGGGGAAACACCATATATTTT

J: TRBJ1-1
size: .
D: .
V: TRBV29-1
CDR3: CSAGDTEAFF
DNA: TGCAGCGCGGGGGACACTGAAGCTTTCTTT

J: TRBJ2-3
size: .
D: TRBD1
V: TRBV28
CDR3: CASSATGDNTDTQYF
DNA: TGTGCCAGCAGCGCAACAGGGGATAATACAGATACGCAGTATTTT

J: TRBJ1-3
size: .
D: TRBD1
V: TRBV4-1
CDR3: CASSQVGQGAGNTIYF
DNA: TGCGCCAGCAGCCAAGTTGGACAGGGGGCTGGAAACACCATATATTTT

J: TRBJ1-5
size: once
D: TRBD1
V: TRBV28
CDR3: CASQGGGTGGYQPQHF
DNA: TGTGCCAGCCAAGGAGGAGGGACAGGGGGATATCAGCCCCAGCATTTT

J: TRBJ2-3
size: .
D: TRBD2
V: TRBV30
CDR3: CAFLGLGTTDTQYF
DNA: TGTGCCTTTCTGGGACTAGGAACGACGGATACGCAGTATTTT

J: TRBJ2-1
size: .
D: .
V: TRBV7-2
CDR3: CASSLATYNEQFF
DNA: TGTGCCAGCAGCTTAGCCACCTACAATGAGCAGTTCTTC

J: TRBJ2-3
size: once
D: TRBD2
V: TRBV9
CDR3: CASSAIAGGGGDTQYF
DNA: TGTGCCAGCAGCGCCATAGCGGGAGGAGGAGGAGATACGCAGTATTTT

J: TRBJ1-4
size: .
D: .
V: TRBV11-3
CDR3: CASSQGGSAEKLFF
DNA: TGTGCCAGCAGCCAAGGAGGCAGTGCTGAAAAACTGTTTTTT

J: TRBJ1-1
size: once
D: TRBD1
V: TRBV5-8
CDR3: CATLQRDRVNTEAFF
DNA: TGTGCCACCCTACAAAGAGACAGGGTGAACACTGAAGCTTTCTTT

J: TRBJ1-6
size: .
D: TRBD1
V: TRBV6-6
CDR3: CASKGQGDYNSPLHF
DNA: TGTGCCAGCAAGGGACAGGGGGACTATAATTCACCCCTCCACTTT

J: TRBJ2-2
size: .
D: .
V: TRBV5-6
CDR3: CASSLFRTGELFF
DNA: TGTGCCAGCAGCTTGTTTCGCACCGGGGAGCTGTTTTTT

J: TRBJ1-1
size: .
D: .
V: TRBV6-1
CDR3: CASSEGDRTEAFF
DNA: TGTGCCAGCAGCGAAGGAGATCGGACTGAAGCTTTCTTT

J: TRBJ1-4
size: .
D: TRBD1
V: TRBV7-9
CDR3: CASSSAGTAGEKLFF
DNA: TGTGCCAGCAGCTCAGCCGGGACAGCAGGTGAAAAACTGTTTTTT

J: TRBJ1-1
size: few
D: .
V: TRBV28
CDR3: CASSFLGPGNTEAFF
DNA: TGTGCCAGCAGTTTTTTGGGCCCAGGGAACACTGAAGCTTTCTTT

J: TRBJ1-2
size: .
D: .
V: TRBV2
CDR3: CASSVLVGYTF
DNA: TGTGCCAGCAGTGTCCTAGTTGGCTACACCTTC

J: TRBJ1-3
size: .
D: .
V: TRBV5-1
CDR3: CASSLGSGGGNTIYF
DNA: TGCGCCAGCAGCTTGGGGTCGGGCGGGGGAAACACCATATATTTT

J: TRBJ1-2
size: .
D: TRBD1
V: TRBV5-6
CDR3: CASSSGTGGIYGYTF
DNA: TGTGCCAGCAGCTCCGGGACAGGGGGGATATATGGCTACACCTTC

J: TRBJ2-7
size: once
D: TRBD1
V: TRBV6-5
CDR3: CASRLNRGSIYEQYF
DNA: TGTGCCAGCAGACTAAACAGGGGAAGTATTTACGAGCAGTACTTC

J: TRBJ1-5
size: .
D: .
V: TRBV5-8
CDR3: CASSLGTSTRQPQHF
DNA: TGTGCCAGCAGCTTGGGGACATCGACACGTCAGCCCCAGCATTTT

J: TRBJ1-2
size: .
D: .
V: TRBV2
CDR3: CARNSGCGYTF
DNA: TGTGCCAGAAACTCAGGGTGTGGCTACACCTTC

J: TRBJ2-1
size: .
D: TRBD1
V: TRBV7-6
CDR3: CASSLGQNYNEQFF
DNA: TGTGCCAGCAGCTTGGGACAGAACTACAATGAGCAGTTCTTC

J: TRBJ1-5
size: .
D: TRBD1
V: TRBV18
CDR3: CASSPVDREDQPQHF
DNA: TGTGCCAGCTCACCAGTGGACAGGGAAGACCAGCCCCAGCATTTT

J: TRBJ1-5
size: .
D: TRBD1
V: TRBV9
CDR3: CASSPQGGNQPQHF
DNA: TGTGCCAGCAGCCCTCAGGGGGGCAATCAGCCCCAGCATTTT

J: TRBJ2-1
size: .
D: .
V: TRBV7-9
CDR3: CASSLESLGSSYNEQFF
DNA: TGTGCCAGCAGCTTAGAGAGTCTAGGGAGCTCCTACAATGAGCAGTTCTTC

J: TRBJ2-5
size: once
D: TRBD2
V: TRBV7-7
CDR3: CASSPGTSQGTQYF
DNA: TGTGCCAGCAGCCCCGGGACTAGCCAAGGGACCCAGTACTTC

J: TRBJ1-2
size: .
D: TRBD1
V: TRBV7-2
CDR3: CASSRRQGVYGYTF
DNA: TGTGCCAGCAGCCGACGACAGGGCGTGTACGGCTACACCTTC

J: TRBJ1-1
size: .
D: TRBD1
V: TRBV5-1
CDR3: CASTKTGLEDEAFF
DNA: TGCGCCAGCACAAAGACAGGGCTTGAAGATGAAGCTTTCTTT

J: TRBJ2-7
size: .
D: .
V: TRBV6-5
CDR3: CASSSGSLVEQYF
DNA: TGTGCCAGCAGTTCGGGTAGCTTAGTCGAGCAGTACTTC

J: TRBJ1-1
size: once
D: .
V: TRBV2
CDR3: CASSEGLEAFF
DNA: TGTGCCAGCAGTGAGGGGCTTGAAGCTTTCTTT

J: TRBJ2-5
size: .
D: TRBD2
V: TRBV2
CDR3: CASTPSGGETQYF
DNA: TGTGCCAGCACTCCTAGCGGGGGGGAGACCCAGTACTTC

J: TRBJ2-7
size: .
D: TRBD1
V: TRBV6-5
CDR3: CASSYTGTGYYEQYF
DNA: TGTGCCAGCAGTTACACCGGGACAGGGTACTACGAGCAGTACTTC

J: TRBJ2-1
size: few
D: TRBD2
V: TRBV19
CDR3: CASSIGGRVSYNEQFF
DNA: TGTGCCAGTAGTATAGGAGGGAGGGTCTCCTACAATGAGCAGTTCTTC

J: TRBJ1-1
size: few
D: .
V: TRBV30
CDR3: CAWSFRDLGPEAFF
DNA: TGTGCCTGGAGTTTCCGGGACTTAGGACCTGAAGCTTTCTTT

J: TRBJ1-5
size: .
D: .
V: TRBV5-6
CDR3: CASSLGGGGPQHF
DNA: TGTGCCAGCAGCTTGGGTGGGGGAGGGCCCCAGCATTTT

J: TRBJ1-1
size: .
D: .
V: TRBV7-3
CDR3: CASSLGGRNTEAFF
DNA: TGTGCCAGCAGCCTGGGGGGGCGGAACACTGAAGCTTTCTTT

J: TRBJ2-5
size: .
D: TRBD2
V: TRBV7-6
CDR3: CASSLGLAGVDGETQYF
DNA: TGTGCCAGCAGCTTAGGACTAGCGGGAGTCGATGGAGAGACCCAGTACTTC

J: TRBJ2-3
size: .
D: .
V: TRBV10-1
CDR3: CASSDGAPDTQYF
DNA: TGCGCCAGCAGTGATGGAGCCCCAGATACGCAGTATTTT

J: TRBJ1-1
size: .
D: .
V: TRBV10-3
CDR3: CAITPTGSGTEAFF
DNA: TGTGCCATCACCCCCACAGGGTCAGGCACTGAAGCTTTCTTT

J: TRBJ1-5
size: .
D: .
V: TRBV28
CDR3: CASSLPGVQPQHF
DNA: TGTGCCAGCAGTCTACCGGGAGTTCAGCCCCAGCATTTT

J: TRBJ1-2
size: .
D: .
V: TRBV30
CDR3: CAWSDRTDLYGYTF
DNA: TGTGCCTGGAGTGATCGGACAGACCTCTATGGCTACACCTTC

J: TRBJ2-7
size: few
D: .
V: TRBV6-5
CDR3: CASTSSSYEQYF
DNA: TGTGCCAGCACAAGTAGCTCCTACGAGCAGTACTTC

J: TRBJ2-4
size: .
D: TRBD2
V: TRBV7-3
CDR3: CASSLVGGAKNIQYF
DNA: TGTGCCAGCAGCTTAGTCGGGGGGGCCAAAAACATTCAGTACTTC

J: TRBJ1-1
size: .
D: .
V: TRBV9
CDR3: CASSPHRFANTEAFF
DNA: TGTGCCAGCAGCCCCCACAGGTTCGCCAACACTGAAGCTTTCTTT

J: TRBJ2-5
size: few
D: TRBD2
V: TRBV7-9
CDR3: CASEVGGQETQYF
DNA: TGTGCCAGCGAGGTGGGGGGGCAAGAGACCCAGTACTTC

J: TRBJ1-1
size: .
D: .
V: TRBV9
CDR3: CASSGPGVRTEAFF
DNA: TGTGCCAGCAGCGGTCCCGGGGTGAGGACTGAAGCTTTCTTT

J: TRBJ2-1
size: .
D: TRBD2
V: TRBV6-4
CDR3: CASSDGTSGRDEQFF
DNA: TGTGCCAGCAGTGACGGGACTAGCGGGAGAGATGAGCAGTTCTTC

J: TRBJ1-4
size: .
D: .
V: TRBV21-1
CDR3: CASSKVEIANEKLFF
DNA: TGTGCCAGCAGCAAAGTGGAGATAGCTAATGAAAAACTGTTTTTT

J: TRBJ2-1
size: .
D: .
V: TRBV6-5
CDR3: CASSPRDNEQFF
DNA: TGTGCCAGCAGTCCCCGGGACAATGAGCAGTTCTTC

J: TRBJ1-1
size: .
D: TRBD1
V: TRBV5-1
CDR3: CASSTHRGDTEAFF
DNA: TGCGCCAGCAGCACCCACAGGGGGGACACTGAAGCTTTCTTT

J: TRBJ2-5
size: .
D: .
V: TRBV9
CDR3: CASSQATARTQYF
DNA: TGTGCCAGCAGCCAGGCTACCGCACGGACCCAGTACTTC

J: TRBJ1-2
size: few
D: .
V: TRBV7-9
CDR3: CASSLQVGANYGYTF
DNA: TGTGCCAGCAGCTTACAGGTGGGAGCTAACTATGGCTACACCTTC